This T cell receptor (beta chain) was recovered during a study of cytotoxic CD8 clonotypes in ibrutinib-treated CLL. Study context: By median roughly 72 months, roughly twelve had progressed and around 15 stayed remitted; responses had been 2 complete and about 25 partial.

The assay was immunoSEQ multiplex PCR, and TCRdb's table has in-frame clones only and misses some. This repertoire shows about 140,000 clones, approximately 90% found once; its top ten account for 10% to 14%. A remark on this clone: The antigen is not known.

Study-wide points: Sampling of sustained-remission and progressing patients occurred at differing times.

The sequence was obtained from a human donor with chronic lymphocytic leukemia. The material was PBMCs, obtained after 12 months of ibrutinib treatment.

CDR3 region: CASSFEEALNEQFF. The CDR3 region has the DNA TGTGCCAGCAGTTTTGAGGAAGCCCTCAATGAGCAGTTCTTC. The rearrangement uses TRBV2 and TRBJ2-1; D ambiguous. The V gene lost 5 bases and the J gene lost 6 bases, with 14 bases spanning the gap. Germline-derived CDR1 and CDR2 are SNHLY and FYNNEI. The CDR3 is made up of 14 amino acids.